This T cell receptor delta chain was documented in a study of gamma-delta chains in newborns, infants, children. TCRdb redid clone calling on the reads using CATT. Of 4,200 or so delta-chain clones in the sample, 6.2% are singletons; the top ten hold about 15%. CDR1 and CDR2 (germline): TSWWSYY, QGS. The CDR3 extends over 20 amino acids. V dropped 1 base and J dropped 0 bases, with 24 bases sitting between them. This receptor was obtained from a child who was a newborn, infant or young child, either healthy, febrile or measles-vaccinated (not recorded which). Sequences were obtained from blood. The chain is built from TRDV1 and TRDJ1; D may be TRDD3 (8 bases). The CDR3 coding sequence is TGTGCTCTTGGGGAACCTTATTCCTACAACTGGGGGTTTAACACCGATAAACTCATCTTT. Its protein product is CALGEPYSYNWGFNTDKLIF.